Shown below are 5 T cell receptor beta chains from a single sample sequenced in a study of T cell repertoires in cytomegalovirus infection. Antigens for these TCRs are unknown. TCRdb reanalysed the reads using MiXCR and keeps one entry per CDR3 protein. The sample has fewer than 900,000 distinct CDR3 sequences, roughly 28% seen once; the top ten hold 13%. The material was cultured CD8+ T cells from PBMCs, obtained from culture after CMV antigen stimulation. The receptors originated from a human donor in good health (CMV status not recorded). Some clones in this sample may be carry-over from other donors' samples.

This clonotype was recorded a few times. As DNA, the CDR3 is TGTGCCAGCAGTTACTCCCCGGCCTCTGGAAACACCATATATTTT. It encodes CASSYSPASGNTIYF. The V call is TRBV6-5, the J call TRBJ1-3; D uncertain. Germline loops: CDR1 MNHEY, CDR2 SVGAGI. With 0 bases removed from V and 0 bases from J, the gap between germline ends came to 6 bases. The CDR3 contains 15 residues.

This clonotype has more than one count but fewer than ten. The genes are TRBV7-2 and TRBJ1-4; TRBD1 might be the D (5 bases). V lost 1 base to trimming and J lost 5 bases, with 11 bases between them. Germline lookup yields CDR1 SGHTA and CDR2 FQGNSA. The CDR3 covers 15 residues. CDR3: CASSLGVRANEKLFF. The CDR3 DNA reads as TGTGCCAGCAGCTTAGGAGTCAGGGCCAATGAAAAACTGTTTTTT.

The chain carries TRBV27 and TRBJ2-7; maybe TRBD2 (5 bases). CDR3 length: 14 residues. The ends were cut back, 5 bases at V and 1 base at J, with 12 bases in the middle. Germline V CDR1 and CDR2: MNHEY, SMNVEV (reference sequence). The CDR3 region has the DNA TGTGCCAGCAGTCCGGCTAGCCTTTCCTACGAGCAGTACTTC. Protein product: CASSPASLSYEQYF.

This clonotype was found many times. This sequence joins TRBV7-8 and TRBJ2-3, with TRBD1 as a possible D gene (6 bases). With 7 bases removed from V and 3 bases from J, the gap between germline ends came to 11 bases. Looked up from germline, CDR1 is SGHVS and CDR2 is FQNEAQ. This CDR3 has 13 amino acids. CDR3: CASIQGWTDTQYF. CDR3 nucleotides: TGTGCCAGCATACAGGGTTGGACAGATACGCAGTATTTT. The variable domain in full, with the rest retrieved from reference TRBV7-8 and TRBJ2-3, is GAGVSQSPRYKVAKRGQDVALRCDPISGHVSLFWYQQALGQGPEFLTYFQNEAQLDKSGLPSDRFFAERPEGSVSTLKIQRTQQEDSAVYLCASIQGWTDTQYFGPGTRLTVL.

This chain links TRBV14 with TRBJ2-7; perhaps D is TRBD1 or TRBD2 (5 bases each). V gave up 1 base and J gave up 2 bases, with 12 bases separating them. This CDR3 is 15 amino acids long. Germline V CDR1 and CDR2: SGHDN, FVKESK. CDR3 DNA sequence: TGTGCCAGCAGCCAAGCGGGACGATACCCCTACGAGCAGTACTTC. Its translation is CASSQAGRYPYEQYF.